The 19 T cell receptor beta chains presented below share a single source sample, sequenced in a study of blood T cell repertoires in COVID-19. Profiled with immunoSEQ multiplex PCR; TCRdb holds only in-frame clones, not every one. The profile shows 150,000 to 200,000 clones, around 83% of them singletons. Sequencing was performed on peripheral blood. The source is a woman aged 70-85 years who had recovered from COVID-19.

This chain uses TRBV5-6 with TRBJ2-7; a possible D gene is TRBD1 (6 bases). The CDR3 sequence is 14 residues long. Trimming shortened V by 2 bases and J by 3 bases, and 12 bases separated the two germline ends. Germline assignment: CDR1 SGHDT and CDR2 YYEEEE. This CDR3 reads CASSFGQLLYEQYF. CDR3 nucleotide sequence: TGTGCCAGCAGCTTCGGACAGCTGCTCTACGAGCAGTACTTC.

The CDR3 DNA is TGTGCCAGCAGTCGCGGACATAATGAAGCTTTCTTT. Residues: CASSRGHNEAFF. The rearrangement uses TRBV6-5 and TRBJ1-1; D is perhaps TRBD1 (5 bases). Germline CDR1 and CDR2: MNHEY and SVGAGI. V was shortened by 5 bases and J by 7 bases, with 11 bases between the two germline ends. CDR3 length: 12 amino acids.

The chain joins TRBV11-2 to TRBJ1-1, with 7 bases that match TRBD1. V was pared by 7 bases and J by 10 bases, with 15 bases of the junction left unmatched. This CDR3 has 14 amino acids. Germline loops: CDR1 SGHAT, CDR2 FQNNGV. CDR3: CASTSTGLVERAFF. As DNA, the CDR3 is TGTGCCAGCACTTCGACAGGGCTGGTGGAGAGAGCTTTCTTT.

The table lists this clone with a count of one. The CDR3 sequence is CAWDTWTGYTEAFF. CDR3 sequence (DNA): TGTGCCTGGGACACCTGGACAGGATACACTGAAGCTTTCTTT. The chain uses TRBV30 and TRBJ1-1; the match to TRBD1 covers 7 bases. Germline V gene lookup returns CDR1 GTSNPN and CDR2 SVGIG (reference sequence). The CDR3 length is 14 residues. J lost 3 bases, V lost 5 bases, and 9 bases had no gene match.

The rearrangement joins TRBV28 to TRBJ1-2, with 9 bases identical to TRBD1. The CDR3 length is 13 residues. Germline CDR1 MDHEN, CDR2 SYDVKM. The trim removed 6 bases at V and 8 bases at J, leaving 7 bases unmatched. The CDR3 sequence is CASSPQGAWGYTF. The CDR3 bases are TGTGCCAGCAGCCCACAGGGGGCTTGGGGCTACACCTTC.

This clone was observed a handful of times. The DNA of the CDR3 is TGTGCCAGCAGCCAAGTTGGGGCGGGGGGGCCCCTAGGGCAGTATTTT. It translates to CASSQVGAGGPLGQYF. The chain has TRBV3-1 (or the pseudogene TRBV3-2) and TRBJ2-3, with 9 bases fitting TRBD2. Germline V gene sequence: CDR1 LGHDT, CDR2 YNNKEL (reference sequence). The CDR3 loop spans 16 amino acids. The junction had 13 bases not matched to a gene; V was cut back by 1 base and J by 11 bases.

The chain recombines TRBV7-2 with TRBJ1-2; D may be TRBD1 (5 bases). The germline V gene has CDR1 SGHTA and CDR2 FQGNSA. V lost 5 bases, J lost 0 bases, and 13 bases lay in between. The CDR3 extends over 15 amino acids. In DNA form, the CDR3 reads TGTGCCAGCAGCCGGCGGGGGATGTCTAACTATGGCTACACCTTC. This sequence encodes CASSRRGMSNYGYTF.

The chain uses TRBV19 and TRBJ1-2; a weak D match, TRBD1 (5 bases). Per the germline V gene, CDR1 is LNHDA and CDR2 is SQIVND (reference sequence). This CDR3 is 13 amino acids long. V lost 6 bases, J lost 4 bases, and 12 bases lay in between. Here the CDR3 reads CASSMGQLYGYTF. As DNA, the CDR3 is TGTGCCAGTAGCATGGGGCAGCTCTATGGCTACACCTTC.

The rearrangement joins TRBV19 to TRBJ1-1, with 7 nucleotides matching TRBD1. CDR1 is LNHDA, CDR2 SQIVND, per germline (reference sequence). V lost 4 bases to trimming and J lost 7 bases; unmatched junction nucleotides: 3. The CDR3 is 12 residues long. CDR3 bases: TGTGCCAGTAGTACCCGACAGGGTGAAGCTTTCTTT. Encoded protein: CASSTRQGEAFF.

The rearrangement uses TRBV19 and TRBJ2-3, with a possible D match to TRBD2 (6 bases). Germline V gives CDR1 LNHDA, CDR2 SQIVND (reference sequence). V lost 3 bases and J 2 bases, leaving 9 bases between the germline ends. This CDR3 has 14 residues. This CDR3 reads CASSIGGNTDTQYF. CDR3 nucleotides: TGTGCCAGTAGTATCGGGGGAAACACAGATACGCAGTATTTT.

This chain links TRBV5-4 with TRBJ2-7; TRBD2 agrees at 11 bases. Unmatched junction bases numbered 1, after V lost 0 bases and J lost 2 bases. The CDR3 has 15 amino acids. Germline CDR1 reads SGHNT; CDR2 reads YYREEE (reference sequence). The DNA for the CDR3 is TGTGCCAGCAGCTTGGCGGGACTAGCGGCCTACGAGCAGTACTTC. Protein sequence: CASSLAGLAAYEQYF.

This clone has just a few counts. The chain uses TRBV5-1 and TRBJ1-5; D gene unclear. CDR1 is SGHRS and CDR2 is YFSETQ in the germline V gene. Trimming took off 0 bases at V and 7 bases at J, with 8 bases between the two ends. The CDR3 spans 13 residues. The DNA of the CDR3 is TGCGCCAGCAGCTTGGAGGGCGGGCAGCCCCAGCATTTT. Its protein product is CASSLEGGQPQHF.

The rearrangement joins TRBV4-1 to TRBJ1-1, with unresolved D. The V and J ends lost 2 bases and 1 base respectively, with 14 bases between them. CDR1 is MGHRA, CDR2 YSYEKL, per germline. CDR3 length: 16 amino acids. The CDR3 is CASSQSGYTWNTEAFF. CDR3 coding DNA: TGCGCCAGCAGCCAATCGGGTTACACCTGGAACACTGAAGCTTTCTTT.

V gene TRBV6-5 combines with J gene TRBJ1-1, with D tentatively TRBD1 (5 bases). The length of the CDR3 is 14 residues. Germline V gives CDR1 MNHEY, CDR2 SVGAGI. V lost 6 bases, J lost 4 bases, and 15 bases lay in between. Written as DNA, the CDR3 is TGTGCCAGCAGGACAGAGTGGTCTACCACTGAAGCTTTCTTT. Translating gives CASRTEWSTTEAFF.

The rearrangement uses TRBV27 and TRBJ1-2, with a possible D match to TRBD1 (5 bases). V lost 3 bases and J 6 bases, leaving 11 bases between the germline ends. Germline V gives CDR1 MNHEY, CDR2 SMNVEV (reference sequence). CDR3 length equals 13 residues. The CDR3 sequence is CASSFGREHGYTF. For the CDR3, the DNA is TGTGCCAGCAGTTTTGGCAGGGAACATGGCTACACCTTC.

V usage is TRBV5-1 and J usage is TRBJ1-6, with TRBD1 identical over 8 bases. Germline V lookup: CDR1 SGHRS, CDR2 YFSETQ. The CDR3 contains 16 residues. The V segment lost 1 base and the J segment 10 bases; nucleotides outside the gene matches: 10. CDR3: CASSLTSGTGSSPLHF. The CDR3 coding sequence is TGCGCCAGCAGCTTGACATCCGGGACAGGATCGTCACCCCTCCACTTT.

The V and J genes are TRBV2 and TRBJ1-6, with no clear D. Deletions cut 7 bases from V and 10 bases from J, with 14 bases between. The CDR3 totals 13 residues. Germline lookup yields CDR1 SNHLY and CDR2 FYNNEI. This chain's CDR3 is CASTGEVWSPLHF. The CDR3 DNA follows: TGTGCCAGCACCGGAGAGGTTTGGTCACCCCTCCACTTT.

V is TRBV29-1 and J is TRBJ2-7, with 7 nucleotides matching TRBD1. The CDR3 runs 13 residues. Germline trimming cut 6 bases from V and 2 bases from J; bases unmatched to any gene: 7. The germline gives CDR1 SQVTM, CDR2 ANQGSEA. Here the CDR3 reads CSVGGAGPYEQYF. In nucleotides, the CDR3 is TGCAGCGTAGGGGGCGCCGGGCCCTACGAGCAGTACTTC.

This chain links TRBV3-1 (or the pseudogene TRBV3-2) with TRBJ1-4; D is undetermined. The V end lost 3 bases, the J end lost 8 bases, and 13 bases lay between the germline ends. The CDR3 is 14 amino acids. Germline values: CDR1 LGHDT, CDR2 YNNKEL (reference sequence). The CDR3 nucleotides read TGTGCCAGCAGCCAGCGCGCTCCGGGGGAAAAACTGTTTTTT. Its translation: CASSQRAPGEKLFF.